This record looks at one T cell receptor beta chain sequence and its context. Its antigen is as yet unknown. The germline gives CDR1 WSHSY, CDR2 SAAADI. The CDR3 has 14 residues. The ends were cut back, 8 bases at V and 1 base at J, with 12 bases in the middle. This sample stems from a study of cytomegalovirus exposure and HLA in healthy donors. Study-wide results and caveats: Reports showed the classifier diagnosing cytomegalovirus status with high specificity and sensitivity. When a later analysis was performed, an Asian-associated ancestry cluster reportedly had fewer N-insertions than the approximately 690-donor mean. Later work found that TCR association rates differed between HLA loci; DRB1 had the most and HLA-C the fewest. Sequence variants that were highly shared formed a cluster that was likely a sequencing artifact.

PCR employed 60 Vbeta and 13 Jbeta primers. Profiling relied on immunoSEQ multiplex PCR, and the TCRdb table lists in-frame clones only, not all of them. The sample contains some 130,000 clones, approximately 80% of which appear only once. V is TRBV10-2 and J is TRBJ2-1, with D tentatively TRBD1 (6 bases). This clonotype was obtained from a female donor in good health and CMV-seropositive. The source material was PBMCs. In DNA form, the CDR3 reads TGCGCCAGCGGCATACAGGGATCCTACAATGAGCAGTTCTTC. This codes for CASGIQGSYNEQFF.